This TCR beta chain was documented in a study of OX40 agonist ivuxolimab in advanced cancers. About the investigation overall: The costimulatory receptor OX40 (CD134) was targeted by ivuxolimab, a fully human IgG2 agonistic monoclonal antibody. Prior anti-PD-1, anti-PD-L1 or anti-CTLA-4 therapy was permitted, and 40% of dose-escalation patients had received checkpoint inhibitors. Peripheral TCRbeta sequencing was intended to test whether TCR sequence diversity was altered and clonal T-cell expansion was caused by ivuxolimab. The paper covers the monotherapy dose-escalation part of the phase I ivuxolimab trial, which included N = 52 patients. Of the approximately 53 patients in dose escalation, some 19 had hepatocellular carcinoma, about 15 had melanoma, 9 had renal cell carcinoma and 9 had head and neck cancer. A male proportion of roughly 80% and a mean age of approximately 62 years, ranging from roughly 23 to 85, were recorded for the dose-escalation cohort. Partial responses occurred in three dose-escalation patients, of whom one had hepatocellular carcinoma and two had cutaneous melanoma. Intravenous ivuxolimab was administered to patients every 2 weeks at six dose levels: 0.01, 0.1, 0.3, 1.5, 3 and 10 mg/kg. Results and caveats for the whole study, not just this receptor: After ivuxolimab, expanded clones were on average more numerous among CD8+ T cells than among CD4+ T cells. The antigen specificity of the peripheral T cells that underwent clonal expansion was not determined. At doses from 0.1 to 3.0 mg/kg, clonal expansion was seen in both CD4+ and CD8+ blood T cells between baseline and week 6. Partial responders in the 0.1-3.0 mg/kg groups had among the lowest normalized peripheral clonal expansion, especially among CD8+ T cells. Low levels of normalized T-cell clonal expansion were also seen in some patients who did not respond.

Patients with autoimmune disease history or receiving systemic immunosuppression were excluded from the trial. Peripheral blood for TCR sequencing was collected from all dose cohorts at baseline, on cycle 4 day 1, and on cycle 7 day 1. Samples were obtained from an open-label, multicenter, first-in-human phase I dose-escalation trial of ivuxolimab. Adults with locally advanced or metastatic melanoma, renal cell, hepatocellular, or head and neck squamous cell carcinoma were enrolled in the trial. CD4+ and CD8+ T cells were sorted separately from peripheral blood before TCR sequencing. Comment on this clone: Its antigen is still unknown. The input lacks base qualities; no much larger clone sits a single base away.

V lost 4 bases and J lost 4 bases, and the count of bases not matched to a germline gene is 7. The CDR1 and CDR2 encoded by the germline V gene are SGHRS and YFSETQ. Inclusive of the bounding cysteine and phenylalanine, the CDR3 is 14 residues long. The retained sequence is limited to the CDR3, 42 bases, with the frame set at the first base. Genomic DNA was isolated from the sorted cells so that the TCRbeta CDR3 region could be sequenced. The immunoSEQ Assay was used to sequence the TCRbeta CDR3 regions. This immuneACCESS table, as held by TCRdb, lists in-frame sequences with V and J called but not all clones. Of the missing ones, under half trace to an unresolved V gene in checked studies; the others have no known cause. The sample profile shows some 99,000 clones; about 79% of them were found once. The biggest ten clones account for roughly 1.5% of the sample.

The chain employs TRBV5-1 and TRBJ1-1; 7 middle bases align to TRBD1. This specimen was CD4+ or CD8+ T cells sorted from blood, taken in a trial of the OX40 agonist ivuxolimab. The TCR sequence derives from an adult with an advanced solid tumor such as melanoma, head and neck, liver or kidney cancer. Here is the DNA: TGCGCCAGCAGCATACAGGGGAAGGGCACTGAAGCTTTCTTT. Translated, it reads CASSIQGKGTEAFF.